This TCR beta chain was observed in a study of blood T cell repertoires in COVID-19. Across the whole study: Material from acute and convalescent COVID-19 was sourced from the United States, Italy and Spain. T cells, B-cell-depleted T cells, or PBMCs provided the cDNA or gDNA that served as material.

As handled by the study authors: Estimates of nucleated cell counts were drawn from the amplification of reference gene primers. Sequencing used immunoSEQ multiplex PCR; TCRdb keeps in-frame clones, though not all of them. The V and J calls and clone size are taken from that table; D and trimming were inferred from the DNA. The sample lists about 200,000 clones, around 82% occurring once. CDR1 is SGHRS and CDR2 is YFSETQ in the germline V gene. V lost 0 bases to trimming and J lost 1 base; unmatched junction nucleotides: 9. CDR3 length: 17 amino acids. The chain links TRBV5-1 to TRBJ1-1; TRBD1 matches 7 bases. Sequences were obtained from peripheral blood. The TCR sequence derives from a woman between 70 and 85 years old with acute or convalescent COVID-19. The CDR3 region has the DNA TGCGCCAGCAGCTTGGACAGGGGCTCCTCTCCGAACACTGAAGCTTTCTTT. The encoded protein is CASSLDRGSSPNTEAFF.